This TCR beta chain was sequenced in a study of T cell responses to AZD1222 COVID-19 vaccine (dated by TCRdb to the early 2020s). For the study in its entirety: TCR sequencing was performed for roughly 250 trial participants, of whom around 200 were given two doses of AZD1222 and approximately 26 were given two doses of MenACWY control vaccine. Trial participants were enrolled by age into subgroups of 18-55, 56-69 and 70-plus years, and roughly 150, 30 and 60 TCR-sequenced participants, respectively, were included in these subgroups. General study outcomes and caveats: Because no day 14 peak-response samples were available, repertoires were characterized only after the peak T cell response. The whole spike protein was spanned by vaccine-associated CD4 TCRs, and dominant responses were seen in regions 160-218 and 743-854. In the small 56-69-year group, the increase in depth fell short of significance, most likely because of low power. Participants were mostly white British, with more females than males. The authors suggested clonal diversity may have been underestimated. Epitopes outside the regions mutated in the B.1.351 and B.1.1.7 variants were reportedly recognized by nearly half of the unique spike-specific TCRs. After two AZD1222 doses, both the breadth and the depth of spike-specific TCRs were significantly higher than at day 0 and than in MenACWY recipients. Conclusions about previously exposed vaccinees were limited because only six or seven AZD1222 recipients were SARS-CoV-2 seropositive at baseline.

Including cysteine and phenylalanine, the CDR3 has 16 amino acids. The read is trimmed to its CDR3 DNA, 48 bases read in frame from base 1. Reading the germline V gene gives CDR1 MDHEN and CDR2 SYDVKM. Cut back by 7 bases and 2 bases, the V and J ends lie 17 bases apart. With respect to this clone: The antigen this receptor binds is unknown. No per-base quality is available; no much larger clone lies one base away.

The CDR3 regions of human TCRbeta chains were subjected to immunosequencing. For the original study's pipeline: Repertoire TCRs were checked for matches against a reference library of SARS-CoV-2-specific TCRs that had been generated using the MIRA antigen-specificity platform. Breadth meant the fraction of unique TCRs that were SARS-CoV-2-associated, whereas depth meant the fraction of total T cells that were SARS-CoV-2-associated. Each spike-specific TCR was assigned to its reactive spike region and to a CD4 or CD8 class using the MIRA data. Log10-transformed breadth and depth values were compared by one-way ANOVA with Sidak's multiple comparisons tests. In TCRdb, the immuneACCESS table is reduced to in-frame sequences with V and J assigned. These tables do not hold every clone; where another copy was compared, an unresolved V gene accounts for under half, and the others remain unexplained. V and J calls and clone size are given by that table; D and trimming were obtained from the DNA. The sample table lists tens of thousands of clones, about 88% of them with a count of one. About 7% of the sample belongs to the ten largest clones.

The time point label on this specimen signifies: about 28 days (+/-7) after the second vaccine dose. AZD1222 recipients whose second dose came at about 4 weeks and those whose second dose came at about 12 weeks were combined into one group, since spike-specific TCR depth and breadth did not differ between the two schedules. Vaccinee samples came from UK trials COV001 and COV002, including a single-blind randomized controlled phase 2/3 trial of AZD1222 (ChAdOx1 nCoV-19) in healthy adults. Trial participant PBMC samples were collected at day 0 and day 28 after the second dose for TCRbeta chain sequencing.

The sample was peripheral blood, taken 28 days after the second AZD1222 dose. This TCR came from an adult who received the AZD1222 COVID-19 vaccine. The chain is encoded by TRBV28 joined to TRBJ1-4; the D gene is unclear. In nucleotides, the sequence is TGTGCCAGCACAAAGGGTTTTCCTCCGACTAATGAAAAACTGTTTTTT. This encodes CASTKGFPPTNEKLFF.